This paragraph reports one TCR beta chain. What antigen it recognizes has not been identified. Nothing much larger sits one base from this clone, and base qualities are not available. The data originate from a study of tumor-infiltrating lymphocytes in localized non-small cell lung cancer (dated by TCRdb to the early 2020s). With respect to the entire study: The cohort covered several histologies, both smokers and never-smokers, and patients whose samples were collected after neoadjuvant chemotherapy. The same patients underwent several integrated assays, with TCR sequencing performed together with flow cytometry, multiplex immunofluorescence, RNA-seq, exome sequencing and proteomics. The overall ICON cohort comprised 150 surgical patients with localized non-small cell lung cancer whose tumors were resected. For more than 45 patients, immunoSEQ T-cell fraction was compared between paired tumor and uninvolved lung. Each patient provided resected tumor tissue plus uninvolved lung tissue from the same patient, with the uninvolved lung tissue described as non-adjacent to the tumor. Broad study findings and their caveats: Consistent with immunofluorescence CD3 counts, TCRbeta sequencing supported greater T cell infiltration in tumors than in uninvolved lung tissue. Because different assays used different pieces of the same tissue, technical variation could not be distinguished from intratumor heterogeneity. The TCR-derived T-cell fraction showed no difference between the flow cytometry-defined immunotypes IM1 (good prognosis) and IM2 (poor prognosis). Assay coverage differed among patients according to how much tissue was available, so only a subset of the cohort had TCR sequencing.

TCR sequencing with the immunoSEQ assay provided the T-cell fraction in tumor and uninvolved lung tissue. In the paper's pipeline: To analyze survival, patients were divided into a high T-cell fraction group (upper tertile) and a low T-cell fraction group (lower two tertiles), and the two groups were compared using a log-rank test. A signed-rank test was used to test differences in T-cell fraction between paired tumor and uninvolved lung samples. TCRdb took this table from immuneACCESS and kept in-frame rearrangements with V and J called. Such tables lack part of the clones; where checked against another copy, unresolved V genes explain under half of the gap, and the rest is unexplained. The V and J calls and the clone size are those of that table, but D and trimming were determined from the DNA. This sample gives 13,000 to 15,000 clones in total; around 68% of them show up just once. The ten top clones hold less than 10% of the sample.

Enrollment in ICON was initiated in 2016, and the last patient was enrolled in late 2018. From a subcohort of 76 patients, fresh tumor and matched uninvolved tissue were collected for in-depth immune analyses, including TCR sequencing. No cell sorting was done, and TCR sequencing was instead run on DNA isolated from bulk tissue. V loses 4 bases of germline sequence and J loses 4 bases, and the interval between the two ends is 16 bases. From cysteine to phenylalanine, the CDR3 is 14 amino acids long. The sequence is cut down to CDR3 DNA, 42 bases in frame from base 1. The germline V gene encodes CDR1 GTSNPN and CDR2 SVGIG (reference sequence).

The chain joins TRBV30 to TRBJ1-1, with TRBD1 tentatively as D gene (6 bases match). This clonotype was sampled from a human donor with non-small cell lung cancer. Sequenced: uninvolved lung tissue not adjacent to the tumor. The base sequence is TGTGCCTGGATTTCCGGCGGGGGCAGCACTGAAGCTTTCTTT. Translated, it reads CAWISGGGSTEAFF.